This TCR beta chain was identified during a study of breast tumors, draining lymph nodes, adjacent tissues. Study results and caveats: Data only fit, rather than demonstrated, lymph node origin of most tumor T cells. Data fit most tumor T cells coming from lymph node, expanding in tumor. Luminal-like breast cancer showed significantly greater tumor-nontumor repertoire similarity than basal-like breast cancer did.

Samples came from axillary lymph nodes draining the breast cancer. TCRdb fed the multiplex PCR reads into MiXCR, producing one record per CDR3 protein. The data contain about 110,000 distinct CDR3 sequences, 30% of them singletons. This clonotype was seen ten or more times. Its target is not known. This clonotype originated in a female donor with breast cancer. Some clones in this sample may be carry-over from other donors' samples. Sequencing was done on a sample of axillary lymph node tissue.

This CDR3 is CASSLGAQGYNEQFF. The CDR3 DNA reads TGTGCCAGCAGCTTAGGCGCCCAGGGGTACAATGAGCAGTTCTTC. J is TRBJ2-1 and V is TRBV7-9; a weak D match, TRBD1 (6 bases). Germline assignment: CDR1 SEHNR and CDR2 FQNEAQ (reference sequence). The CDR3 contains 15 residues. Trimming shortened V by 1 base and J by 4 bases, and 11 bases separated the two germline ends.